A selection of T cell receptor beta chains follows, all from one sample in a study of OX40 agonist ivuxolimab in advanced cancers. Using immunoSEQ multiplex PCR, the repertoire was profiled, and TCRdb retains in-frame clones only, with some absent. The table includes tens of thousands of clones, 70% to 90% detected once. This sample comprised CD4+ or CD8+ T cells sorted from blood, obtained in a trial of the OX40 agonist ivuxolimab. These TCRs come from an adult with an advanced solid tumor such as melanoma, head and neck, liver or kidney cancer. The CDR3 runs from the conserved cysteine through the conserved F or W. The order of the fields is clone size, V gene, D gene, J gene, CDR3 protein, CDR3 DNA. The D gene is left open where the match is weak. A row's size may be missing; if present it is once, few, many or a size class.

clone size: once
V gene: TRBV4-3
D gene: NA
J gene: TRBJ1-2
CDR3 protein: CASSQDTALSNYGYTF
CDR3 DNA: TGCGCCAGCAGCCAAGATACGGCCCTCTCTAACTATGGCTACACCTTC

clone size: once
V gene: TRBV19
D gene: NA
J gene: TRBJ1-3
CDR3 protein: CASSILGGAGNTIYF
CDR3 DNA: TGTGCCAGTAGTATTTTAGGAGGGGCTGGAAACACCATATATTTT

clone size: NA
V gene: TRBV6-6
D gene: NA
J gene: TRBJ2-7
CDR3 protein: CASSLSFYEQYF
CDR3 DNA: TGTGCCAGCAGTTTAAGTTTCTACGAGCAGTACTTC

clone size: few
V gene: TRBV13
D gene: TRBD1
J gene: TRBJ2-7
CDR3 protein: CASSPGTVYEQYF
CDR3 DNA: TGTGCCAGCAGCCCCGGGACAGTCTACGAGCAGTACTTC

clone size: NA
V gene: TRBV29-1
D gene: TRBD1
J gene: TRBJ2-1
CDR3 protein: CSAFTMGDRYYNEQFF
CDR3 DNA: TGCAGCGCCTTTACCATGGGGGACAGATACTACAATGAGCAGTTCTTC

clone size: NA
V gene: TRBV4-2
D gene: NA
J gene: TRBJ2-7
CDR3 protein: CASSHMVSSYEQYF
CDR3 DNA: TGTGCCAGCAGCCATATGGTGAGCTCCTACGAGCAGTACTTC

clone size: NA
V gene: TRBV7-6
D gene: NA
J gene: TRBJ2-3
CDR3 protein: CASSLNGFRRDTQYF
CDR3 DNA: TGTGCCAGCAGCCTTAATGGGTTTCGCCGGGATACGCAGTATTTT

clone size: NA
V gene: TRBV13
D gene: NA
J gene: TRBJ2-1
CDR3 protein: CASSSGLYNEQFF
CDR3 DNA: TGTGCCAGCAGCTCGGGACTGTACAATGAGCAGTTCTTC

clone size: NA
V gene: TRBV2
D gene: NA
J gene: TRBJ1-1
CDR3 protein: CASSRTENTEAFF
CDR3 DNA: TGTGCCAGCAGCCGGACAGAGAACACTGAAGCTTTCTTT

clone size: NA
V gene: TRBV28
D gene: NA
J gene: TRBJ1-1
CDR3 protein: CATSGGTNTEAFF
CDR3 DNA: TGTGCCACCTCGGGAGGGACGAACACTGAAGCTTTCTTT

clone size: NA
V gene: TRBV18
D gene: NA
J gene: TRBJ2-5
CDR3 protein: CASSPYVRGRGSETQYF
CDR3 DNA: TGTGCCAGCTCCCCCTACGTTCGAGGGAGAGGCTCAGAGACCCAGTACTTC

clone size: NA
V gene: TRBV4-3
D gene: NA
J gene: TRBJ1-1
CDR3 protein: CASSQDPLNTEAFF
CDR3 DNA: TGCGCCAGCAGCCAAGATCCTCTGAACACTGAAGCTTTCTTT

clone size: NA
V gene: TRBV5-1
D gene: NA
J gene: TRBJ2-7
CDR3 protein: CASSLAGHEQYF
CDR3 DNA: TGCGCCAGCAGCTTGGCAGGCCACGAGCAGTACTTC

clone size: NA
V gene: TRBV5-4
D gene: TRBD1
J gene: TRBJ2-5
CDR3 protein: CASSLVGQIQETQYF
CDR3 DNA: TGTGCCAGCAGCTTGGTGGGACAGATCCAAGAGACCCAGTACTTC

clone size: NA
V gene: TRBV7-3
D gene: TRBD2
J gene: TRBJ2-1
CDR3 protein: CASSPFASGIMEQFF
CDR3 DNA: TGTGCCAGCAGCCCGTTCGCTAGCGGTATTATGGAGCAGTTCTTC

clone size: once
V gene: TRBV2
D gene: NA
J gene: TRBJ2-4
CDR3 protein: CASLGTSKNIQYF
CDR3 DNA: TGTGCCAGCTTGGGCACGTCTAAAAACATTCAGTACTTC

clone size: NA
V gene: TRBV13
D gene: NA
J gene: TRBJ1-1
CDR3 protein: CASSLEGTEAFF
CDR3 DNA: TGTGCCAGCAGCTTAGAGGGCACTGAAGCTTTCTTT

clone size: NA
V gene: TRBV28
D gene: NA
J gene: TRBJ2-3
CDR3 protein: CASSSGDTQYF
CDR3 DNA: TGTGCCAGCAGTTCGGGGGATACGCAGTATTTT

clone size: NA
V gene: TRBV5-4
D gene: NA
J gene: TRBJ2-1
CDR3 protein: CASRPWGFYTYNEQFF
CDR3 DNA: TGTGCCAGCAGGCCGTGGGGGTTCTACACCTACAATGAGCAGTTCTTC

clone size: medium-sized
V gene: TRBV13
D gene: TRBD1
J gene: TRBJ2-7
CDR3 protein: CASSLVGTGGPLTSYEQYF
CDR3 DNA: TGTGCCAGCAGCTTAGTAGGGACAGGGGGCCCTCTTACCTCCTACGAGCAGTACTTC

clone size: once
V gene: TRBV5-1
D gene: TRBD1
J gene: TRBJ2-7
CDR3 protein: CASSLMGTGRSNEQYF
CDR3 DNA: TGCGCCAGCAGCTTGATGGGGACAGGGAGGTCCAACGAGCAGTACTTC

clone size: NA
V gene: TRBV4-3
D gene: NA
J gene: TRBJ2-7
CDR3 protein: CASSPRAGGSYEQYF
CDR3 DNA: TGCGCCAGCAGCCCGAGGGCAGGAGGCTCCTACGAGCAGTACTTC

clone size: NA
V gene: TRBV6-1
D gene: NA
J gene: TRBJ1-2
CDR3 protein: CASSEAWDNEGIYGYTF
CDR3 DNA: TGTGCCAGCAGTGAAGCATGGGACAACGAGGGAATCTATGGCTACACCTTC

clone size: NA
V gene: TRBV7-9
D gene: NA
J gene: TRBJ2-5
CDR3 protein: CASSLEGMETQYF
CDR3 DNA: TGTGCCAGCAGCTTAGAAGGGATGGAGACCCAGTACTTC